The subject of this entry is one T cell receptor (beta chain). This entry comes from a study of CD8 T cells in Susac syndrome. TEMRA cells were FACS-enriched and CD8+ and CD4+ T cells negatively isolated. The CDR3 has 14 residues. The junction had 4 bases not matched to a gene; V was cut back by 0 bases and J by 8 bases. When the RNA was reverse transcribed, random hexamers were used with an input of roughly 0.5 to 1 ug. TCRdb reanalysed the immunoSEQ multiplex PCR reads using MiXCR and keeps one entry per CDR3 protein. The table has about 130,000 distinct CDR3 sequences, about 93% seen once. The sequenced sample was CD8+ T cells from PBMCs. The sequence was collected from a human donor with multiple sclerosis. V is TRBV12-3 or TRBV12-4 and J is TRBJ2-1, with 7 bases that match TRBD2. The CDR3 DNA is TGTGCCAGCAGTTTAGCAGCGGGGATCGATGAGCAGTTCTTC. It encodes CASSLAAGIDEQFF.